The 13 T cell receptor beta chains below were found in one sample sequenced in a study of cytotoxic CD8 clonotypes in ibrutinib-treated CLL. The data were produced by immunoSEQ multiplex PCR, yet TCRdb's version contains in-frame clones alone and is incomplete. The repertoire includes over 100,000 clones, approximately 83% of them detected once, and roughly 2% sits in the top ten. The source was PBMCs, collected after 24 months of ibrutinib treatment. The source of these receptors is a human donor with chronic lymphocytic leukemia.

The chain joins TRBV7-2 to TRBJ2-1, with 11 positions matching TRBD2. This CDR3 comprises 17 residues. Germline CDR1 reads SGHTA; CDR2 reads FQGNSA. V shed 4 bases and J 7 bases; nucleotides not matched to a gene: 12. CDR3 DNA sequence: TGTGCCAGCAGCTCGCCCATTAGCGGGGGGGGTGAGAATGAGCAGTTCTTC. Its translation is CASSSPISGGGENEQFF.

The count of this clone is one. V gene TRBV5-4 combines with J gene TRBJ1-6; possible D gene TRBD1, 6 bases. Trimming took 2 bases from V and 3 from J, leaving 9 bases between them. CDR1 is SGHNT, CDR2 YYREEE, per germline (reference sequence). This CDR3 has 15 amino acids. The CDR3 sequence: CASSLRTDYNSPLHF. CDR3 sequence (DNA): TGTGCCAGCAGCTTACGGACAGACTATAATTCACCCCTCCACTTT.

This clone has more than one count but fewer than ten. The CDR3 protein is CASSNIQGSGEQYF. CDR3 nucleotide sequence: TGTGCCAGCAGCAACATACAGGGTTCGGGCGAGCAGTACTTC. This chain links TRBV6-6 with TRBJ2-7, with TRBD1 as a possible D gene (6 bases). The length of the CDR3 is 14 residues. Germline V gene sequence: CDR1 MNHNY, CDR2 SVGAGI (reference sequence). V lost 6 bases and J lost 6, with 18 bases in between.

The chain carries TRBV5-1 and TRBJ2-2; 9 nucleotides agree with TRBD2. The V and J ends lost 2 bases and 3 bases, in that order; junction bases with no gene match: 5. The germline gives CDR1 SGHRS, CDR2 YFSETQ. This CDR3 is 16 amino acids long. The CDR3 loop is CASSFRIAGDTGELFF. DNA of the CDR3: TGCGCCAGCAGCTTCAGGATAGCGGGAGACACCGGGGAGCTGTTTTTT.

This clone was detected only once. The chain's CDR3 is CASSDQGPGSQPQHF. The CDR3 coding sequence is TGTGCCAGCAGTGACCAGGGGCCTGGTAGTCAGCCCCAGCATTTT. The J gene is TRBJ1-5, the V gene TRBV2; TRBD1 might be the D (6 bases). Deletions cut 3 bases from V and 6 bases from J, with 15 bases between. Per the germline V gene, CDR1 is SNHLY and CDR2 is FYNNEI. CDR3 length: 15 amino acids.

The chain has TRBV28 and TRBJ1-2; weak D call: TRBD1 (5 bases). V lost 4 bases and J 2 bases, leaving 14 bases between the germline ends. The CDR3 runs 15 residues. Germline V gene data show CDR1 as MDHEN and CDR2 as SYDVKM. The CDR3 DNA reads TGTGCCAGCAGTTCGAACCGGGGCAGCAACTATGGCTACACCTTC. This translates into CASSSNRGSNYGYTF.

The J gene is TRBJ2-5, the V gene TRBV29-1; possibly TRBD1 for D (5 bases). The V end was cut by 1 base, the J end by 5 bases, with 8 bases between. CDR3 size: 12 residues. Germline V lookup: CDR1 SQVTM, CDR2 ANQGSEA. The CDR3 is CSVEGQRETQYF. The CDR3 DNA sequence: TGCAGCGTTGAAGGACAGAGGGAGACCCAGTACTTC.

The J gene is TRBJ1-5, the V gene TRBV28; TRBD1 might be the D (5 bases). The V and J ends lost 7 bases and 2 bases respectively, with 15 bases between them. Per germline, CDR1 MDHEN and CDR2 SYDVKM. The CDR3 extends over 15 amino acids. The DNA of the CDR3 is TGTGCCAGCAACCTAGGGGAGCCAGGCAATCAGCCCCAGCATTTT. This translates into CASNLGEPGNQPQHF.

The gene calls are TRBV28 and TRBJ2-4, with 13 bases lining up with TRBD2. Unmatched junction bases numbered 4, after V lost 8 bases and J lost 0 bases. This CDR3 is 16 amino acids long. Germline V CDR1 and CDR2: MDHEN, SYDVKM. CDR3 nucleotides: TGTGCCAGCGGAACTAGCGGGAGGGTAGCCAAAAACATTCAGTACTTC. This sequence encodes CASGTSGRVAKNIQYF.

The chain's CDR3 is CASSWDKDQPQHF. The DNA of the CDR3 is TGTGCCAGCAGTTGGGATAAGGATCAGCCCCAGCATTTT. The chain has TRBV28 and TRBJ1-5, with D uncertain. CDR1 MDHEN and CDR2 SYDVKM come from the germline V gene. This CDR3 is 13 amino acids long. V lost 4 bases and J lost 5, with 9 bases in between.

V and J are TRBV28 and TRBJ1-3, with TRBD1 identical over 8 bases. The CDR3 contains 14 residues. Trimming took 6 bases from V and 4 from J; bases not matched to a gene: 5. Germline CDR1 MDHEN, CDR2 SYDVKM. CDR3 region: CASRLGQAGNTIYF. The CDR3 DNA follows: TGTGCCAGCAGGCTGGGACAGGCAGGAAACACCATATATTTT.

The chain has TRBV7-2 and TRBJ2-2; the D gene is possibly TRBD1 (6 bases). Deletions cut 5 bases from V and 13 bases from J, with 17 bases between. This CDR3 is 13 amino acids long. CDR1 is SGHTA and CDR2 is FQGNSA in the germline V gene. CDR3 bases: TGTGCCAGCAGCCGGGACACTCAGGGATCGCTGTTTTTT. Translation: CASSRDTQGSLFF.

This rearrangement joins TRBV5-4 to TRBJ1-1; weak D call: TRBD1 (5 bases). CDR1 and CDR2 (germline): SGHNT, YYREEE (reference sequence). The length of the CDR3 is 15 residues. Trimming shortened V by 1 base and J by 3 bases, and 13 bases separated the two germline ends. The CDR3 reads CASSLNGRGDTEAFF. The CDR3 nucleotides are TGTGCCAGCAGCTTGAATGGTAGGGGAGACACTGAAGCTTTCTTT.